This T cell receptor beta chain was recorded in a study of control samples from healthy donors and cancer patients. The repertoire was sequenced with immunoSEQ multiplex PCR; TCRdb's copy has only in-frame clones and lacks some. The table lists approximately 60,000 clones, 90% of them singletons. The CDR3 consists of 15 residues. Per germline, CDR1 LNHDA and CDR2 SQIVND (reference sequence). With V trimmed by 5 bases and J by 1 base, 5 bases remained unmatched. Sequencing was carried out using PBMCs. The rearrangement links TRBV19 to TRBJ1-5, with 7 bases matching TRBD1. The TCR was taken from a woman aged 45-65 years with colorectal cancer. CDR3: CASSPGQASNQPQHF. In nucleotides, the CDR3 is TGTGCCAGTAGTCCTGGACAGGCCAGCAATCAGCCCCAGCATTTT.